The clone carrying this TCR beta chain has only a few counts. Its antigen is currently unknown. Amplification targeted TCR beta CDR3 regions from RNA transcripts. With the HTBI primer set, the TCR CDR3 went through a first round of RT-PCR. TCRdb called the multiplex PCR reads again in MiXCR, with one record for every CDR3 protein. This table has about 610,000 distinct CDR3 sequences, about 14% appearing once. This record comes from a study of T cells in Graves' hyperthyroidism and ophthalmopathy. Study outcomes and limitations: Blood held most thyroid clonotypes expanded above 0.001 frequency.

The receptor was derived from a woman aged 40 to 55 with Graves' ophthalmopathy. Material for sequencing was blood.

The CDR3 loop is CASSLNAGGSGLAKNIQYF. The CDR3 nucleotides are TGCGCCAGCAGCTTGAATGCGGGAGGGTCCGGACTAGCCAAAAACATTCAGTACTTC. The rearrangement joins TRBV5-1 to TRBJ2-4; 9 bases line up with TRBD2. This CDR3 spans 19 amino acids. Trimming cost V 1 base and J 0 bases; bases outside gene matches: 11. The germline V gene encodes CDR1 SGHRS and CDR2 YFSETQ. Drawing the rest from reference TRBV5-1 and TRBJ2-4, the complete variable domain is KAGVTQTPRYLIKTRGQQVTLSCSPISGHRSVSWYQQTPGQGLQFLFEYFSETQRNKGNFPGRFSGRQFSNSRSEMNVSTLELGDSALYLCASSLNAGGSGLAKNIQYFGAGTRLSVL.